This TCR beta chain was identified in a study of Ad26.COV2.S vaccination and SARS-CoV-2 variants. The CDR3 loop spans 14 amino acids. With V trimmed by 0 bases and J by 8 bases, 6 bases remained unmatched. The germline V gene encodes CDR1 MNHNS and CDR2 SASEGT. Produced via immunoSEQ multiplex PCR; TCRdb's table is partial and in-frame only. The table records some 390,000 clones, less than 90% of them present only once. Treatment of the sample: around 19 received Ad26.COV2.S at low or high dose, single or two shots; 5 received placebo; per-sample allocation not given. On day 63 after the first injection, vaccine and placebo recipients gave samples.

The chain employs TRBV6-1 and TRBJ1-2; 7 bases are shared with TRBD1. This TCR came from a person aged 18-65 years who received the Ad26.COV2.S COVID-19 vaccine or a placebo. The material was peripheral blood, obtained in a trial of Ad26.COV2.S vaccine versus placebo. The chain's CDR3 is CASSEAYRGGGYTF. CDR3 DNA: TGTGCCAGCAGTGAAGCATACAGGGGAGGCGGCTACACCTTC.